This T cell receptor (beta chain) was observed in a study of cytomegalovirus exposure and HLA in healthy donors. 60 Vbeta and 13 Jbeta primers were used in PCR. The table came from immunoSEQ multiplex PCR; TCRdb's copy has only in-frame clones and leaves some out. This table has approximately 180,000 clones, 75% appearing once. The sequence was collected from a male donor in good health and CMV-seronegative. The specimen was PBMCs.

Here the CDR3 DNA reads TGTGCCTGGAAAGGGGACACCTTCTTCCAAGAGACCCAGTACTTC. Amino acid sequence: CAWKGDTFFQETQYF. The chain employs TRBV30 and TRBJ2-5; the D gene is possibly TRBD1 (6 bases). In germline, CDR1 is GTSNPN, CDR2 SVGIG (reference sequence). With 4 bases removed from V and 1 base from J, the gap between germline ends came to 16 bases. The CDR3 consists of 15 residues.